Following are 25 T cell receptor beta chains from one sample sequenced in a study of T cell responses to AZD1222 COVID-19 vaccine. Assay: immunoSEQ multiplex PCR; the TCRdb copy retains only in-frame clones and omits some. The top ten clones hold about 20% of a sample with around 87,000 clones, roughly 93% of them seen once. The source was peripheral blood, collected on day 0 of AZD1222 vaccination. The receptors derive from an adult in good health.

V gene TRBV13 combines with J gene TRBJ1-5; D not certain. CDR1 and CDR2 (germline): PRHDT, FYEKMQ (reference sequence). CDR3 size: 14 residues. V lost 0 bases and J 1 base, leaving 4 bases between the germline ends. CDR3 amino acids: CASSLGRSNQPQHF. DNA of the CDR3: TGTGCCAGCAGCTTAGGCCGGAGCAATCAGCCCCAGCATTTT.

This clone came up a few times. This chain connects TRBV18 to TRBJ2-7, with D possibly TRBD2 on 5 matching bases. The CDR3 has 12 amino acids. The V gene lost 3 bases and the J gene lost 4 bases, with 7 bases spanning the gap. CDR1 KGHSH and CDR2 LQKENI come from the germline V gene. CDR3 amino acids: CASSPGGYEQYF. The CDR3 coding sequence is TGTGCCAGCTCACCGGGCGGGTACGAGCAGTACTTC.

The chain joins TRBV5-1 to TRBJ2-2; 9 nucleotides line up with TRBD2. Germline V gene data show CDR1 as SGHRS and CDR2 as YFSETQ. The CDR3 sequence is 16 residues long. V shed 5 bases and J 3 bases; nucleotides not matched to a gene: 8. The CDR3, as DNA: TGCGCCAGCAGACCTCTAGCGGGGAGCGACACCGGGGAGCTGTTTTTT. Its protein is CASRPLAGSDTGELFF. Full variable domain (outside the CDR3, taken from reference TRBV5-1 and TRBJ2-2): KAGVTQTPRYLIKTRGQQVTLSCSPISGHRSVSWYQQTPGQGLQFLFEYFSETQRNKGNFPGRFSGRQFSNSRSEMNVSTLELGDSALYLCASRPLAGSDTGELFFGEGSRLTVL.

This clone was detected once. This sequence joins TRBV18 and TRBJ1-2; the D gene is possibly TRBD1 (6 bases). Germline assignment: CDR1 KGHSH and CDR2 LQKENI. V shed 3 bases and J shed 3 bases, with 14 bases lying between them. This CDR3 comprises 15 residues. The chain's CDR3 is CASSPPGQSDYGYTF. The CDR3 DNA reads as TGTGCCAGCTCACCCCCCGGACAGTCGGACTATGGCTACACCTTC. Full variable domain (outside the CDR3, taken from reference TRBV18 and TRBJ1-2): NAGVMQNPRHLVRRRGQEARLRCSPMKGHSHVYWYRQLPEEGLKFMVYLQKENIIDESGMPKERFSAEFPKEGPSILRIQQVVRGDSAAYFCASSPPGQSDYGYTFGSGTRLTVV.

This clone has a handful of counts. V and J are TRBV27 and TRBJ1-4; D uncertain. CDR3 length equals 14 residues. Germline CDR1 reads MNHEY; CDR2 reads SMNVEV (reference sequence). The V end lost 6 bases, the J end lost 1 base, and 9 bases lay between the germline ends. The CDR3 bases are TGTGCCAGCAGAGGGCAAGGAACTAATGAAAAACTGTTTTTT. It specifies CASRGQGTNEKLFF.

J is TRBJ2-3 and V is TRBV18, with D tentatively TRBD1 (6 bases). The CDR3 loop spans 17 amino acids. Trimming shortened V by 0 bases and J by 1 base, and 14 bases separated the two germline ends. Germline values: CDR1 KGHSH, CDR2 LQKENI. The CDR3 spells CASSPPGAGVRTDTQYF. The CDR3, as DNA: TGTGCCAGCTCACCACCGGGGGCAGGGGTTCGCACAGATACGCAGTATTTT.

The CDR3 region has the DNA TGTGCCAGCAGGACAGGGGGCTCGTACGAGCAGTACTTC. The encoded protein is CASRTGGSYEQYF. The V and J genes are TRBV25-1 and TRBJ2-7; TRBD1 matches 10 bases. The V segment lost 6 bases and the J segment 4 bases; nucleotides outside the gene matches: 3. CDR3 size: 13 residues. Germline CDR1 is MGHDK and CDR2 is SYGVNS.

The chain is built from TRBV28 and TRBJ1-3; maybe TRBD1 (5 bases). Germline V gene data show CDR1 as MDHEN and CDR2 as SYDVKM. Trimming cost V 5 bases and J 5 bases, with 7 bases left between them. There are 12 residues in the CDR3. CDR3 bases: TGTGCCAGCAGTCCAGGGAGAAACACCATATATTTT. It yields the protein CASSPGRNTIYF.

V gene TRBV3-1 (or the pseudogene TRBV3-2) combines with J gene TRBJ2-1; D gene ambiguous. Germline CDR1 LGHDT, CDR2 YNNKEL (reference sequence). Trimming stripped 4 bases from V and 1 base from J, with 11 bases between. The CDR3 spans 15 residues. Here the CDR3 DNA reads TGTGCCAGCAGCCCTACCCGAGCTTCCTACAATGAGCAGTTCTTC. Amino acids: CASSPTRASYNEQFF.

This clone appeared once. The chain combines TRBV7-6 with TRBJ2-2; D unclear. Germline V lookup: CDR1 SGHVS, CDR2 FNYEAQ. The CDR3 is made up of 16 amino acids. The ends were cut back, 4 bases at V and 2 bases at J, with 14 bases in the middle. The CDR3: CASSSLRLPNTGELFF. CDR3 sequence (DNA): TGTGCCAGCAGCTCCCTCCGTCTACCCAACACCGGGGAGCTGTTTTTT.

The CDR3 coding sequence is TGTGCCAGCAGCGGGACAGGGGGTCCAGATACGCAGTATTTT. As protein: CASSGTGGPDTQYF. The chain couples TRBV27 to TRBJ2-3; the match to TRBD1 covers 11 bases. V dropped 6 bases and J dropped 4; count of bases not matched to a gene: 3. The CDR3 has 14 amino acids. Germline V lookup: CDR1 MNHEY, CDR2 SMNVEV (reference sequence).

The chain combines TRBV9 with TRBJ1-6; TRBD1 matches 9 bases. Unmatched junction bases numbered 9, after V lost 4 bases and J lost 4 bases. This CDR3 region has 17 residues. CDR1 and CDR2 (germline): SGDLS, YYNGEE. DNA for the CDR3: TGTGCCAGCAGCCCTCCGGGACAGGGACGGTATAATTCACCCCTCCACTTT. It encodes CASSPPGQGRYNSPLHF.

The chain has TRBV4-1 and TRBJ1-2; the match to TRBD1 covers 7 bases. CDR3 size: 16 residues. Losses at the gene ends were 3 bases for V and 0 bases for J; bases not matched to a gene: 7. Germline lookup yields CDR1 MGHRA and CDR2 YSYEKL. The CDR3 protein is CASSHRQGKPNYGYTF. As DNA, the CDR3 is TGCGCCAGCAGCCACCGACAGGGTAAACCTAACTATGGCTACACCTTC.

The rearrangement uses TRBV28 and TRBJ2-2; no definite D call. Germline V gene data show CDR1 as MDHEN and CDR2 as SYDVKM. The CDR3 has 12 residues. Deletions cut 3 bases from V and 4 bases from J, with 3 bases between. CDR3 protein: CASSFSTGELFF. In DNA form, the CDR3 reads TGTGCCAGCAGTTTTAGCACCGGGGAGCTGTTTTTT.

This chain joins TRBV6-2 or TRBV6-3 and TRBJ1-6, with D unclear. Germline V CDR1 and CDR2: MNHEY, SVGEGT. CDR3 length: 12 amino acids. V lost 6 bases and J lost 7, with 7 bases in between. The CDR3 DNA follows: TGTGCCAGCAGCACCCTGAATTCACCCCTCCACTTT. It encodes CASSTLNSPLHF.

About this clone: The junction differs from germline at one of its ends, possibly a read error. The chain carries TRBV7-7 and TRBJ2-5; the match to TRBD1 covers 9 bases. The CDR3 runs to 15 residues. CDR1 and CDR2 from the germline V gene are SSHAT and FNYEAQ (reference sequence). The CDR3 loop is CASSLLPGQGAAQYF. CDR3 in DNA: TGTGCTAGCAGCCTTTTACCGGGACAGGGCGCGGCCCAGTACTTC.

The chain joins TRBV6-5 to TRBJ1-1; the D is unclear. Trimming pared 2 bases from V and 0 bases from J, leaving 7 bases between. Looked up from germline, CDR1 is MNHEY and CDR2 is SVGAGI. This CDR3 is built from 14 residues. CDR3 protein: CASSYGTVNTEAFF. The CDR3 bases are TGTGCCAGCAGTTACGGAACGGTGAACACTGAAGCTTTCTTT.

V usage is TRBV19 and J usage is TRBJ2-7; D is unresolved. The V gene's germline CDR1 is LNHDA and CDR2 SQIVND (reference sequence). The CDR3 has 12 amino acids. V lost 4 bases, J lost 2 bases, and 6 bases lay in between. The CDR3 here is CASSRTAYEQYF. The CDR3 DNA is TGTGCCAGTAGTAGAACAGCCTACGAGCAGTACTTC.

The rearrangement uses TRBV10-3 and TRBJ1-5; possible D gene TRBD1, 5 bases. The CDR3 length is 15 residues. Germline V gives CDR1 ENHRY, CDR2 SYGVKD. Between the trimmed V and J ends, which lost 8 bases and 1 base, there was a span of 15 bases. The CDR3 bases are TGTGCCATCGGGACTGGACCCCAAAGCAATCAGCCCCAGCATTTT. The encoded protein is CAIGTGPQSNQPQHF.

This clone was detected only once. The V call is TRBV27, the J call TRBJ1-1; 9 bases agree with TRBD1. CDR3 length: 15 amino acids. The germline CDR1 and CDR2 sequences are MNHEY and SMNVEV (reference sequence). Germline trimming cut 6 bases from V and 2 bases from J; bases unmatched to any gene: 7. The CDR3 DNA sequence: TGTGCCAGCAGGAGGGGACAGGGTGCTAACACTGAAGCTTTCTTT. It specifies CASRRGQGANTEAFF.

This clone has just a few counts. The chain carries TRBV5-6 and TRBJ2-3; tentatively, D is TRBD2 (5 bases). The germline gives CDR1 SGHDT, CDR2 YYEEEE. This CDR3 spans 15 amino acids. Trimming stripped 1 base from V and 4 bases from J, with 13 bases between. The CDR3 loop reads CASSLSLFGADTQYF. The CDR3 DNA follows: TGTGCCAGCAGCTTGTCTCTATTCGGGGCAGATACGCAGTATTTT.

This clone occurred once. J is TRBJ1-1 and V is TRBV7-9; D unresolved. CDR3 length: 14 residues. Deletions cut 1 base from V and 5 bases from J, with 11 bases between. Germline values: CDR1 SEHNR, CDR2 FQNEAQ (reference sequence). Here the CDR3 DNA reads TGTGCCAGCAGCTTAGTTGATTTGGGAACTGAAGCTTTCTTT. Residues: CASSLVDLGTEAFF.

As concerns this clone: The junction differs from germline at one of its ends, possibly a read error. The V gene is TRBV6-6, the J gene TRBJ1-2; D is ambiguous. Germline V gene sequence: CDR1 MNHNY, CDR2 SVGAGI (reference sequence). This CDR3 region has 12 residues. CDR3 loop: CVSSYEGYGYTF. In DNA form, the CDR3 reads TGTGTCAGCAGTTACGAGGGCTATGGCTACACCTTC.

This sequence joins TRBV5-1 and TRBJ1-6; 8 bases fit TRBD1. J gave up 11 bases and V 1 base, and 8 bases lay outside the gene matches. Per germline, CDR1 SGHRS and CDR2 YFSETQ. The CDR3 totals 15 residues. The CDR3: CASSLSSGGITPLHF. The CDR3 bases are TGCGCCAGCAGCTTGTCTTCAGGGGGCATAACACCCCTCCACTTT.

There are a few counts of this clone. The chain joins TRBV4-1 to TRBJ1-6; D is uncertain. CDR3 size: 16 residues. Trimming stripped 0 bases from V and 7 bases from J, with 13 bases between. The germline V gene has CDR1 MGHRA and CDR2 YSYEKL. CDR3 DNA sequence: TGCGCCAGCAGCCAAGACGGGATGGGCGTAAATTCACCCCTCCACTTT. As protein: CASSQDGMGVNSPLHF.